This T cell receptor (beta chain) derives from a study of beta chain features in type 1 diabetes listed by TCRdb under 2018. Broadly, across the study: Mean age, gender distribution, total cell number and subset yield did not differ between patients and healthy donors. A total of some 100,000,000 sorted cells were examined across all samples, and a strong correlation was observed between cell number per subset and RNA yield. In the study, TCRB repertoires of sorted circulating CD4+ T cell subsets from recently diagnosed type 1 diabetes patients were compared with those of matched healthy donors. Regulatory and stem cell-like memory subsets were isolated from only 8 patients and about eight healthy donors, whereas naive and central memory subsets came from all 30 or so donors.

With respect to this clone: The specificity of this receptor is unknown. Nothing much larger sits one base from this clone, and base qualities are not available.

Each donor gave one peripheral blood draw, roughly 0.11 L on average, collected into heparinised tubes. Using a panel that included CD45RO, CCR7, CD25, CD127, CD95 and CD27, naive, central memory, regulatory and stem cell-like memory CD4+ T cells were sorted on a BD FACSAria II. Every sorted population had a purity above 95%. PBMCs were separated immediately by Lymphoprep density gradient centrifugation and were stained directly, without being cultured. So that batch effects would be minimized, each experiment stained and sorted samples in pairs, pairing one healthy donor with one patient. General study outcomes and caveats: Naive, central memory and regulatory TCRB repertoires appeared to be more similar among patients than among healthy donors. HLA sub-analyses involved small numbers of individuals, so any influence of HLA type on TCRB rearrangement remained unresolved. Because cDNA rather than genomic DNA was sequenced, highly expressing activated cells could have been over-represented, although no difference in activation and CD3 levels was found between groups. PCR may preferentially amplify shorter templates, but because patient and control samples were amplified and corrected together, any resulting skew would affect both groups equally. Patients with type 1 diabetes made fewer insertions and deleted more nucleotides at VDJ recombination sites, implying thymic rearrangement abnormalities. In all four CD4+ subsets, TCRB CDR3 length was moderately but significantly shorter in type 1 diabetes patients.

Relative to germline, V is missing 8 bases and J is missing 10 bases, with 17 bases of the junction outside any gene match. The CDR3 covers 15 residues, taking in both the cysteine and the phenylalanine. The kept DNA is CDR3 alone, 45 bases in frame from the first base. From the germline V gene (reference sequence), CDR1 is GTSNPN and CDR2 is SVGIG. All of the isolated RNA was reverse transcribed with the High Capacity cDNA Reverse Transcription Kit, so expressed TCRB transcripts were sequenced. Naive, central memory and regulatory T cell samples underwent deep immunoSEQ sequencing, averaging about 3.57 million total reads per sample. Sorted cells were lysed in RLT buffer and RNA was extracted with DNase-treated RNeasy Micro or Mini kits, depending on cell number. Each cell subset was processed separately to prevent cross-contamination, with patient and healthy donor samples processed together. The immunoSEQ multiplex PCR was used to amplify TCRB sequences from cDNA, yielding 87-bp fragments that span the CDR3 region. Sequencing of the amplicons was done on the Illumina HiSeq platform. The authors' analysis ran thus. Synthetic template baselines were used to correct PCR bias computationally, reads within Hamming distance 2 were collapsed, and singletons that could not be merged were discarded. Reads were aligned against IMGT so that V, D and J genes, CDR3 length and insertions or deletions at six rearrangement sites could be assigned. Within each subset, clonotype counts were normalized to the number of sorted cells before true diversity and Gini coefficients were calculated with the tcR R package. Repertoire sharing was quantified using the overlap coefficient calculated on TCRB nucleotide sequences. The immuneACCESS repertoire file appears here via TCRdb, limited to in-frame rearrangements. These files lack a portion of the clones; in checked studies, under half of the deficit traces to unresolved V genes, and the cause of the others is not known. V, J and clone size derive from that table, while D and trimming were established from the DNA sequence. Recorded for this sample are about 180,000 clones; 13% of them occurred a single time. The top ten clones comprise about 0.59% of the sample.

This TCR derives from a woman between 18 and 30 years old in good health. The sequence joins TRBV30 to TRBJ2-1; 10 central bases correspond to TRBD2. Sequencing input: central memory CD4+ T cells from blood. The sequence in DNA is TGTGCCGGAAGGTCTCGCGGGGCTAGCGGGGGCGAGCAGTTCTTC. The resulting protein is CAGRSRGASGGEQFF.